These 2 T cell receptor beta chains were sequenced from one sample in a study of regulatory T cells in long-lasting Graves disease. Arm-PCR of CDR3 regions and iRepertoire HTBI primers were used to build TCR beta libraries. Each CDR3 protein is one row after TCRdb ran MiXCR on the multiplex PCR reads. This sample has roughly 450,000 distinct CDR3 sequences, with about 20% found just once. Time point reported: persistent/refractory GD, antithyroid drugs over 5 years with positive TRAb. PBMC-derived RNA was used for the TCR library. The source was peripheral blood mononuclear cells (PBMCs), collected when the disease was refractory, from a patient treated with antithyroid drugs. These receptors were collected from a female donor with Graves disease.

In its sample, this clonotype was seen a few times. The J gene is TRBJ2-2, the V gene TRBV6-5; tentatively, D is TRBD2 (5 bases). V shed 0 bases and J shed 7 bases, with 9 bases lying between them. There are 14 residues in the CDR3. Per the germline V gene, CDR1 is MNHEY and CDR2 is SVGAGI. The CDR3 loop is CASSYSTGSGELFF. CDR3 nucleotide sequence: TGTGCCAGCAGTTACTCGACGGGGAGCGGGGAGCTGTTTTTT.

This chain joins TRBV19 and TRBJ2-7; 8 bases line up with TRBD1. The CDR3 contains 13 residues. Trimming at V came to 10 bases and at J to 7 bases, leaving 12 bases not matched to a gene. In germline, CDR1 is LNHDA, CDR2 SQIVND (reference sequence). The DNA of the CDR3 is TGTGCCACCAATCAGCAGGGGGCGAGTGAGCAGTACTTC. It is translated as CATNQQGASEQYF.